Listed below are T cell receptor beta chains from one sample, sequenced in a study of patients and donors after allogeneic stem cell transplantation. TCRdb called the RT-PCR reads again in MiXCR, with one record for every CDR3 protein. Of roughly 880,000 distinct CDR3 sequences listed, roughly 18% are singletons. The specimen was blood, either unsorted or a sorted T cell fraction (not recorded which). Receptors were obtained from a human donor who was either an allogeneic HSCT recipient or a stem cell or donor lymphocyte infusion donor (not recorded which). It is not recorded whose cells these are; they may come from a transplant donor. Both conserved end residues are part of each CDR3. D genes are given only for firm matches. Expanded clones are given a class, and other clones once, few, many or no size at all.

>TRBJ2-2|TRBV6-5|TRBD2|-
CASSYSKTSGTGELFF
TGTGCCAGCAGTTACTCGAAGACTAGCGGCACCGGGGAGCTGTTTTTT
>TRBJ2-2|TRBV4-1|-|-
CASSQPPPGELFF
TGCGCCAGCAGCCAGCCCCCCCCAGGGGAGCTGTTTTTT
>TRBJ2-1|TRBV20-1|-|few
CSARPPLEGRSYNEQFF
TGCAGTGCTAGGCCCCCCCTGGAGGGAAGGTCCTACAATGAGCAGTTCTTC
>TRBJ2-6|TRBV19|TRBD1|-
CASSPGQGAHVLTF
TGTGCCAGTAGTCCGGGACAGGGGGCCCACGTCCTGACTTTC
>TRBJ2-1|TRBV7-2|-|-
CASSHGRASYNEQFF
TGTGCCAGCAGTCATGGGCGAGCCTCCTACAATGAGCAGTTCTTC
>TRBJ2-5|TRBV3-1|TRBD2|-
CASSPKSWLAGNQETQYF
TGTGCCAGCAGCCCAAAGAGCTGGCTAGCGGGAAATCAAGAGACCCAGTACTTC
>TRBJ1-1|TRBV6-2/TRBV6-3|TRBD1|few
CASTTPGQGAPEAFF
TGTGCCAGCACCACCCCGGGACAGGGCGCCCCTGAAGCTTTCTTT
>TRBJ2-3|TRBV7-2|-|-
CASSLGWDTSTDTQYF
TGTGCCAGCAGCTTAGGGTGGGACACTAGCACAGATACGCAGTATTTT
>TRBJ2-7|TRBV6-2/TRBV6-3|-|few
CASSLTGLASYEQYF
TGTGCCAGCAGCCTAACGGGGCTCGCTTCCTACGAGCAGTACTTC
>TRBJ1-1|TRBV9|-|few
CASSALGLAIKYTEAFF
TGTGCCAGCAGCGCATTGGGGTTGGCCATCAAGTACACTGAAGCTTTCTTT
>TRBJ1-6|TRBV2|-|-
CASSQEQVSPLHF
TGTGCCAGCTCACAAGAGCAGGTTTCACCCCTCCACTTT
>TRBJ2-5|TRBV20-1|TRBD2|-
CSAPLAVKGTQYF
TGCAGTGCCCCCCTAGCGGTAAAGGGGACCCAGTACTTC
>TRBJ2-1|TRBV5-1|-|few
CASSFGDTSYNEQFF
TGCGCCAGCAGCTTCGGGGACACCTCCTACAATGAGCAGTTCTTC
>TRBJ1-1|TRBV7-9|-|many
CASSLAAGPNAEAFF
TGTGCCAGCAGCTTAGCGGCAGGCCCCAACGCTGAAGCTTTCTTT
>TRBJ2-3|TRBV12-3/TRBV12-4|TRBD2|many
CASSYGGYWYF
TGTGCCAGCAGTTACGGGGGGTACTGGTATTTT
>TRBJ1-2|TRBV7-9|TRBD1|many
CASDRDSYGYTF
TGTGCCTCAGACAGGGACTCCTATGGCTACACCTTC
>TRBJ2-7|TRBV11-2|-|-
CASSPQQGSGPTYEQYF
TGTGCCAGCAGCCCCCAACAGGGGAGCGGGCCAACCTACGAGCAGTACTTC
>TRBJ2-5|TRBV9|-|few
CASSVDTWGETQYF
TGTGCCAGCAGCGTAGACACATGGGGGGAGACCCAGTACTTC
>TRBJ1-2|TRBV11-2|TRBD1|-
CASSRAGGFNYGYTF
TGTGCCAGCAGCCGCGCAGGGGGCTTTAACTATGGCTACACCTTC
>TRBJ1-1|TRBV7-3|TRBD1|few
CASSTTGTGVVAEAFF
TGTGCCAGCAGCACGACCGGGACAGGGGTGGTAGCTGAAGCTTTCTTT
>TRBJ2-1|TRBV24-1|TRBD1|few
CATRGDRENNEQFF
TGTGCCACCAGGGGGGACAGGGAAAACAATGAGCAGTTCTTC
>TRBJ2-7|TRBV10-3|-|-
CAIRDSPYEQYF
TGTGCCATCAGGGACAGTCCCTACGAGCAGTACTTC
>TRBJ2-1|TRBV19|-|-
CASKERAWGEQFF
TGTGCCAGTAAGGAGAGGGCTTGGGGTGAGCAGTTCTTC
>TRBJ2-7|TRBV12-3/TRBV12-4|-|few
CASSSFSGYEQYF
TGTGCCAGCAGTTCCTTTAGCGGCTACGAGCAGTACTTC
>TRBJ1-1|TRBV25-1|-|few
CASSESGGRTEAFF
TGTGCCAGCAGTGAATCGGGGGGTAGGACTGAAGCTTTCTTT
>TRBJ2-1|TRBV7-2|-|-
CASSPGWRGYNEQFF
TGTGCCAGCAGCCCGGGCTGGCGGGGCTACAATGAGCAGTTCTTC
>TRBJ1-2|TRBV2|-|-
CASSIREEAYGYTF
TGTGCCAGCAGCATCAGGGAAGAGGCCTATGGCTACACCTTC
>TRBJ2-7|TRBV20-1|-|-
CSARDEGRSYEQYF
TGCAGTGCTAGAGATGAGGGCCGCTCCTACGAGCAGTACTTC
>TRBJ2-2|TRBV20-1|-|many
CSARTGGTGELFF
TGCAGTGCTAGAACGGGCGGAACCGGGGAGCTGTTTTTT
>TRBJ2-7|TRBV12-3/TRBV12-4|-|-
CATGDNPYEQYF
TGTGCCACCGGGGACAACCCCTACGAGCAGTACTTC
>TRBJ2-1|TRBV4-2|TRBD2|-
CASSQGLGGISYNEQFF
TGTGCCAGCAGCCAAGGTCTGGGGGGGATATCCTACAATGAGCAGTTCTTC
>TRBJ1-3|TRBV29-1|-|-
CSVVRSGVGNTIYF
TGCAGCGTTGTAAGGTCAGGGGTTGGAAACACCATATATTTT
>TRBJ2-1|TRBV24-1|-|few
CATSDRIRGASHYNEQFF
TGTGCCACCAGTGACCGAATACGGGGGGCCAGCCACTACAATGAGCAGTTCTTC
>TRBJ1-1|TRBV20-1|-|-
CSARDYLWGQKAGAFF
TGCAGTGCTAGAGATTACCTCTGGGGCCAAAAGGCAGGAGCTTTCTTT
>TRBJ2-5|TRBV29-1|-|few
CSVEDSPETQYF
TGCAGCGTTGAAGACAGTCCAGAGACCCAGTACTTC
>TRBJ2-3|TRBV7-3|TRBD2|-
CASSSLLAGGGPDTQYF
TGTGCCAGCAGCTCCCTACTAGCGGGGGGCGGTCCAGATACGCAGTATTTT
>TRBJ1-1|TRBV4-3|-|few
CASSQDYYFVGLNTEAFF
TGCGCCAGCAGCCAAGACTATTATTTTGTGGGGTTGAACACTGAAGCTTTCTTT
>TRBJ2-7|TRBV5-5|-|few
CASSLVPDRTYEQYF
TGTGCCAGCAGCTTGGTGCCGGACAGAACCTACGAGCAGTACTTC
>TRBJ1-6|TRBV12-3/TRBV12-4|-|few
CASSWGRGSYNSPLHF
TGTGCCAGCAGTTGGGGCAGGGGCTCCTATAATTCACCCCTCCACTTT
>TRBJ2-3|TRBV18|-|few
CASSPALTASDPPSTDTQYF
TGTGCCAGCTCACCAGCACTGACGGCGTCGGATCCTCCTAGCACAGATACGCAGTATTTT
>TRBJ2-1|TRBV20-1|TRBD2|-
CSAYHGGGYNEQFF
TGCAGTGCTTATCACGGGGGGGGCTACAATGAGCAGTTCTTC
>TRBJ2-3|TRBV5-1|-|few
CASSPKPGRSTDTQYF
TGCGCCAGCAGCCCTAAGCCGGGACGGAGCACAGATACGCAGTATTTT
>TRBJ2-1|TRBV29-1|-|few
CSATEDNEQFF
TGCAGCGCCACTGAAGACAATGAGCAGTTCTTC
>TRBJ1-1|TRBV12-5|TRBD1|few
CASGLGTGMGTEAFF
TGTGCTAGTGGTTTGGGGACAGGGATGGGGACTGAAGCTTTCTTT
>TRBJ2-1|TRBV29-1|-|-
CSVDSRGDSYNEQFF
TGCAGCGTTGATAGTAGAGGAGACTCGTACAATGAGCAGTTCTTC
>TRBJ2-7|TRBV12-3/TRBV12-4|TRBD1|many
CASSLGQGLEEQYF
TGTGCCAGCAGTTTGGGACAGGGACTTGAAGAGCAGTACTTC
>TRBJ2-2|TRBV12-3/TRBV12-4|TRBD2|-
CASHGRESTGELFF
TGTGCCAGCCATGGGCGGGAGAGTACCGGGGAGCTGTTTTTT
>TRBJ1-2|TRBV5-5|-|-
CASSLSTGNGYTF
TGTGCCAGCAGCTTGTCAACAGGGAATGGCTACACCTTC
>TRBJ2-7|TRBV5-1|TRBD2|-
CASSAAGLANEQYF
TGCGCCAGCAGCGCTGCGGGACTAGCAAACGAGCAGTACTTC
>TRBJ2-1|TRBV7-2|-|few
CASRVQLQYNEQFF
TGTGCCAGCAGAGTCCAGCTCCAATACAATGAGCAGTTCTTC
>TRBJ2-3|TRBV4-3|TRBD1|few
CASSQYRGQADTQYF
TGCGCCAGCAGCCAATACAGGGGGCAGGCAGATACGCAGTATTTT
>TRBJ2-5|TRBV24-1|TRBD2|few
CATSDVAGAPETQYF
TGTGCCACCAGTGATGTAGCGGGAGCTCCAGAGACCCAGTACTTC
>TRBJ2-3|TRBV9|-|few
CASSVREMVPDTQYF
TGTGCCAGCAGCGTCCGAGAGATGGTCCCCGATACGCAGTATTTT
>TRBJ1-4|TRBV30|TRBD1|once
CAWSRAGTVREKLFF
TGTGCCTGGAGTCGTGCCGGGACAGTAAGAGAAAAACTGTTTTTT